This TCR beta chain appears in the sequencing data of a study of Ad26.COV2.S vaccination and SARS-CoV-2 variants. The treatment: roughly 18 received Ad26.COV2.S at low or high dose, single or two shots; 5 received placebo; per-sample allocation not given. Following the first vaccine or placebo injection, samples were taken on day 63. CDR3 length: 15 residues. V lost 5 bases, J lost 1 base, and 14 bases lay in between. Germline CDR1 MNHEY, CDR2 SMNVEV (reference sequence). The method was immunoSEQ multiplex PCR; TCRdb's version includes in-frame clones alone and lacks a portion of them. Counted here are more than 300,000 clones, 80% to 90% occurring once; the ten biggest clones make up around 4.5%.

This chain connects TRBV27 to TRBJ1-1; D possibly corresponds to TRBD1 (6 bases). This receptor was obtained from a person aged 18-65 years who received the Ad26.COV2.S COVID-19 vaccine or a placebo. Sequences were derived from peripheral blood, sampled in a trial of Ad26.COV2.S vaccine versus placebo. CDR3 sequence: CASSPLQGWNTEAFF. The CDR3 DNA reads TGTGCCAGCAGTCCACTACAGGGCTGGAACACTGAAGCTTTCTTT.